These T cell receptor beta chains were read from a single sample in a study of vaccination and CD4 T cells after COVID-19. Via MiXCR, TCRdb re-called the PCR reads, giving one row per CDR3 protein. This sample has roughly 15,000 distinct CDR3 sequences, with more than 55% found just once. What these receptors recognize is not known. The sample comprised CD4+ T cells from blood, cultured in vitro. The receptor source for this set is a human donor who had recovered from COVID-19. Both conserved end residues are part of each CDR3. The D gene is left open where the match is weak. Rows give clone size only sometimes, using once, few, many, or a class for an expanded clone.

>TRBV12-3/TRBV12-4|.|.|TRBJ1-2
TGTGCCAGCAGTTTGACAGGCTATGGCTACACCTTC
CASSLTGYGYTF
>TRBV15|.|TRBD2|TRBJ2-3
TGTGCCACCAGCAGAGATCTAGCGGGAGCCTCCGATACGCAGTATTTT
CATSRDLAGASDTQYF
>TRBV28|.|.|TRBJ1-2
TGTGCCAGCAGTTGGGACCATGGCTACACCTTC
CASSWDHGYTF
>TRBV12-3/TRBV12-4|.|TRBD1|TRBJ2-5
TGTGCCAGCAGTATCCAGACAGGGCAAGAGACCCAGTACTTC
CASSIQTGQETQYF
>TRBV12-3/TRBV12-4|few|TRBD1|TRBJ1-2
TGTGCCAGCACCCGAACAGGGGCAGCTAACTATGGCTACACCTTC
CASTRTGAANYGYTF
>TRBV27|few|.|TRBJ2-2
TGTGCCAGCAGTTTGCTGGAGGGCGGGGAGCTGTTTTTT
CASSLLEGGELFF
>TRBV3-1|.|.|TRBJ1-6
TGTGCCAGCAGCCAAGGTATTTACGGGCATTCACCCCTCCACTTT
CASSQGIYGHSPLHF
>TRBV6-5|.|TRBD2|TRBJ2-3
TGTGCCAGCAGTTACTCCGGCGGGAGCATGGCAGATACGCAGTATTTT
CASSYSGGSMADTQYF
>TRBV12-3/TRBV12-4|.|TRBD2|TRBJ2-5
TGTGCCAGCAGTTTTGCGGGGGGTGTTACTCAAGAGACCCAGTACTTC
CASSFAGGVTQETQYF
>TRBV30|.|.|TRBJ1-2
TGTGCCTCCGGGACGGGGAACTATGGCTACACCTTC
CASGTGNYGYTF
>TRBV20-1|.|.|TRBJ2-2
TGCAGTGCTGCCACTAGGGTTTTGAAGGGGGAGCTGTTTTTT
CSAATRVLKGELFF
>TRBV6-2/TRBV6-3|.|.|TRBJ1-1
TGTGCCAGCAGTTACTCCGGGGATATGAACACTGAAGCTTTCTTT
CASSYSGDMNTEAFF
>TRBV10-3|.|.|TRBJ1-1
TGTGCCATCAGTGACCCAGACAGACGCAGGGAAGCTTTCTTT
CAISDPDRRREAFF
>TRBV5-8|few|TRBD1|TRBJ2-6
TGTGCCAGCCCCCGGGACAGCTTTACCTCTGGGGCCAACGTCCTGACTTTC
CASPRDSFTSGANVLTF
>TRBV18|.|TRBD1|TRBJ2-5
TGTGCCAGCTCAGCCCGACAGGGGATGGAGACCCAGTACTTC
CASSARQGMETQYF
>TRBV7-8|.|.|TRBJ1-1
TGTGCCAGCAGCTTTAACGGGGGCGGGGTGGGTCTTAACACTGAAGCTTTCTTT
CASSFNGGGVGLNTEAFF
>TRBV30|.|.|TRBJ2-7
TGTGCCTGGAGTGTACTCCAGGGTTCCAACGAGCAGTACTTC
CAWSVLQGSNEQYF
>TRBV11-2|.|TRBD2|TRBJ2-7
TGTGCCAGCAGCCAAATAGCGGGAGTGCTTGAGCAGTACTTC
CASSQIAGVLEQYF
>TRBV15|few|TRBD1|TRBJ1-3
TGTGCCACCAGCAGGGACAGGGTGGATGCTGGAAACACCATATATTTT
CATSRDRVDAGNTIYF
>TRBV20-1|.|TRBD2|TRBJ2-3
TGCAGTGCTCGAGCGGGAGGTACAGATACGCAGTATTTT
CSARAGGTDTQYF
>TRBV20-1|.|.|TRBJ1-2
TGCAGTGCTAGAGATTCAGGCCCGACTTCTTATGGCTACACCTTC
CSARDSGPTSYGYTF
>TRBV7-3|.|TRBD1|TRBJ1-2
TGTGCCAGCAGCCCACAGGGGGGCTATGGCTACACCTTC
CASSPQGGYGYTF
>TRBV6-5|.|.|TRBJ1-5
TGTGCCAGCAGTTACCCTAGTCAGCCCCAGCATTTT
CASSYPSQPQHF
>TRBV7-3|.|TRBD1|TRBJ1-6
TGTGCCAGCAGCTTGACAGGGCCGGAGTCACCCCTCCACTTT
CASSLTGPESPLHF
>TRBV5-1|.|.|TRBJ2-7
TGCGCCAGCAGCTTGGTTTCGGGGACCTACGAGCAGTACTTC
CASSLVSGTYEQYF
>TRBV5-1|.|.|TRBJ2-3
TGCGCCAGCAGCTTGAATCGCGGAACAACGAGGGATACGCAGTATTTT
CASSLNRGTTRDTQYF
>TRBV27|once|.|TRBJ2-7
TGTGCCAGCAGTTTTCGGGAGCGGTACGAGCAGTACTTC
CASSFRERYEQYF
>TRBV19|few|.|TRBJ1-2
TGTGCCACCCAATGGGGCCCCTATGGCTACACCTTC
CATQWGPYGYTF
>TRBV6-2/TRBV6-3|.|TRBD1|TRBJ2-3
TGTGCCAGCAGTTACGGGGACAGGGGCCAGGATACGCAGTATTTT
CASSYGDRGQDTQYF
>TRBV19|once|TRBD1|TRBJ2-2
TGTGCCAGTACTAAACAGGGGGCCGCCGGGGAGCTGTTTTTT
CASTKQGAAGELFF
>TRBV18|.|TRBD2|TRBJ2-7
TGTGCCAGCTCACCGACGGCTGCGGGAGGGCCAATTGAGCAGTACTTC
CASSPTAAGGPIEQYF
>TRBV20-1|.|.|TRBJ1-1
TGCAGTGCGAGCAGAGGTGGAAGGAGGATCGCTGAAGCTTTCTTT
CSASRGGRRIAEAFF
>TRBV30|.|.|TRBJ1-6
TGTGCCTGGACTGTGAGCTCCTATAATTCACCCCTCCACTTT
CAWTVSSYNSPLHF
>TRBV11-3|few|TRBD1|TRBJ1-2
TGTGCCAGCAGCGGCCCGGGACAGGGAAACTATGGCTACACCTTC
CASSGPGQGNYGYTF
>TRBV7-9|.|TRBD1|TRBJ1-2
TGTGCCAGCAGCTCCCGGGACAGGGGGGACGGTGGCTACACCTTC
CASSSRDRGDGGYTF
>TRBV10-3|.|TRBD1|TRBJ1-1
TGTGCCATCAGGACGACAGGGGGAGAACCTGAAGCTTTCTTT
CAIRTTGGEPEAFF
>TRBV7-8|.|TRBD1|TRBJ1-3
TGTGCCAGCATCCGGGACAGAGGTACCTCTGGAAACACCATATATTTT
CASIRDRGTSGNTIYF
>TRBV20-1|few|TRBD1|TRBJ1-5
TGCAGTGGGGACAGGGTCCCTGATCAGCCCCAGCATTTT
CSGDRVPDQPQHF
>TRBV7-2|.|TRBD1|TRBJ1-4
TGTGCCAGCAGCTACCGACAGGGTGGTGAAAAACTGTTTTTT
CASSYRQGGEKLFF
>TRBV18|.|TRBD1|TRBJ2-2
TGTGCCAGCTCACAGACAGGGACCGGGGAGCTGTTTTTT
CASSQTGTGELFF
>TRBV7-7|few|TRBD1|TRBJ2-5
TGTGCTAGCAGCTTGGGGACAGGGGTATTCCAAGAGACCCAGTACTTC
CASSLGTGVFQETQYF
>TRBV20-1|.|.|TRBJ2-5
TGCAGTGCCCTTCACGGGTCGGAGACCCAGTACTTC
CSALHGSETQYF
>TRBV11-1|few|.|TRBJ2-7
TGTGCCAGCAGCACATCGCACGGAACCTACGAGCAGTACTTC
CASSTSHGTYEQYF